This T cell receptor (beta chain) was captured in a study of shared clonotypes between healthy human individuals. General observations from the study: Naive subsets generally had larger estimated richness than memory subsets.

Genomic DNA belonging to each subset was distributed in equal measure over several immunoSEQ plates. Using immunoSEQ multiplex PCR, the repertoire was profiled, and TCRdb retains in-frame clones only, with some absent. The data show over a million clones, with about 84% seen just once and roughly 0.61% held by the top ten. Regarding this clone: No antigen is known for it.

Germline V gene lookup returns CDR1 MNHEY and CDR2 SVGAGI. The CDR3 totals 12 residues. V gene TRBV6-5 combines with J gene TRBJ2-5; D is ambiguous. The end of the DNA aligns better with TRBJ2-7, so the J call may be wrong. The clonotype originates from a man between 18 and 29 years old in good health. Some clones in this sample may be carry-over from other donors' samples. The sample comprised memory CD4+ T cells from PBMCs. Subset in this sample: CD45RA-negative fraction. DNA of the CDR3: TGTGCCAGCAGTTACAGTGGTCTCGAGCAGTACTTC. Translated: CASSYSGLEQYF.